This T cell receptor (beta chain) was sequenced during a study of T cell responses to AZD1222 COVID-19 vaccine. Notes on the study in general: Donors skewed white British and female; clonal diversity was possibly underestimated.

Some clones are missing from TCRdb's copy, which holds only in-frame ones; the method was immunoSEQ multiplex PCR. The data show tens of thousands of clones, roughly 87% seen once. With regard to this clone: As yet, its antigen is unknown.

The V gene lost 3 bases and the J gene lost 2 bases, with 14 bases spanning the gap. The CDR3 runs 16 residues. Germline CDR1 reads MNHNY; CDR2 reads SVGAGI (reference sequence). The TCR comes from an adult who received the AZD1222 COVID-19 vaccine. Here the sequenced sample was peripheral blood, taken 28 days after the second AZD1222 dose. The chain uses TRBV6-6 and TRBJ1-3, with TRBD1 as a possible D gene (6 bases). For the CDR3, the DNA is TGTGCCAGCAGTTATTTGGGGGCGGGGACTGGAAACACCATATATTTT. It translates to CASSYLGAGTGNTIYF.